These 30 T cell receptor beta chains originate from one sample sequenced in a study of T cells in Graves' hyperthyroidism and ophthalmopathy. RNA transcripts provided the source from which TCR beta CDR3 regions were amplified. During a first-round RT-PCR of the TCR CDR3, the HTBI primer set was used. Each CDR3 protein is one row after TCRdb ran MiXCR on the multiplex PCR reads. This table has about 570,000 distinct CDR3 sequences, roughly 46% appearing once. Sequenced input: peripheral blood or thyroid tissue (not recorded which). The receptors stem from an adult woman with Graves' disease, either hyperthyroidism or ophthalmopathy (not recorded which).

This chain joins TRBV2 and TRBJ2-3, with D tentatively TRBD1 (5 bases). The germline gives CDR1 SNHLY, CDR2 FYNNEI. This CDR3 region has 14 residues. V lost 3 bases, J lost 3 bases, and 10 bases lay in between. CDR3 protein: CASSEWKGTDTQYF. For the CDR3, the DNA is TGTGCCAGCAGTGAGTGGAAGGGGACAGATACGCAGTATTTT.

This chain uses TRBV12-3 or TRBV12-4 with TRBJ1-2; no clear D gene. The CDR3 runs 16 residues. Trimming removed 1 base at V and 1 base at J, with 13 bases between. The chain's CDR3 is CASSLGFLLSNYGYTF. CDR3 DNA sequence: TGTGCCAGCAGTTTAGGGTTCCTCCTGAGTAACTATGGCTACACCTTC.

The V gene is TRBV10-3, the J gene TRBJ2-7; D is possibly TRBD2 (6 bases). Between the trimmed V and J ends, which lost 11 bases and 6 bases, there was a span of 20 bases. The germline gives CDR1 ENHRY, CDR2 SYGVKD. The CDR3 totals 13 residues. CDR3 coding DNA: TGTGCCGTCTCCACCGGGACTCCGCCCGAGCAGTACTTC. Translated: CAVSTGTPPEQYF.

This clonotype was counted ten times or more. CDR3 sequence: CASSEAELFF. CDR3 nucleotides: TGTGCCAGCAGTGAAGCGGAGCTGTTTTTT. V gene TRBV2 combines with J gene TRBJ2-2; unclear D gene. Germline values: CDR1 SNHLY, CDR2 FYNNEI. Trimming took off 0 bases at V and 10 bases at J, with 0 bases between the two ends. The CDR3 is made up of 10 amino acids. The full variable domain, in which reference TRBV2 and TRBJ2-2 provide the parts outside the CDR3, is EPEVTQTPSHQVTQMGQEVILRCVPISNHLYFYWYRQILGQKVEFLVSFYNNEISEKSEIFDDQFSVERPDGSNFTLKIRSTKLEDSAMYFCASSEAELFFGEGSRLTVL.

The chain carries TRBV9 and TRBJ2-5; 9 nucleotides agree with TRBD1. The CDR3 extends over 15 amino acids. After removal of 4 bases from V and 5 bases from J, the junction contained 9 bases not matched to a gene. The V gene's germline CDR1 is SGDLS and CDR2 YYNGEE. CDR3 in DNA: TGTGCCAGCAGCCCTCGGGGACAGGGAGGGGAGACCCAGTACTTC. Translation gives CASSPRGQGGETQYF.

On this clonotype itself: A single base separates this from a much larger clone, so it may be a read error. The chain joins TRBV9 to TRBJ1-5; TRBD1 matches 7 bases. The germline V gene has CDR1 SGDLS and CDR2 YYNGEE. CDR3 length: 15 residues. Here the CDR3 DNA reads TGTGCCAGCAGTACCGGACAGGACCACAATCAGGCCCAGCATTTT. The encoded protein is CASSTGQDHNQAQHF.

V is TRBV20-1 and J is TRBJ1-4; TRBD1 matches at 8 bases. The germline V gene encodes CDR1 DFQATT and CDR2 SNEGSKA (reference sequence). V shed 0 bases and J 3 bases; nucleotides not matched to a gene: 15. This CDR3 region has 19 residues. CDR3 sequence (DNA): TGCAGTGCTAGAGAATCCCCGGACAGGGTTGGTGGCCCTAATGAAAAACTGTTTTTT. Residues: CSARESPDRVGGPNEKLFF.

This clonotype was seen repeatedly, ten times or more. One end of the junction is discordant with germline, which a read error may explain. The chain recombines TRBV7-7 with TRBJ2-5; TRBD1 agrees at 10 bases. This CDR3 contains 15 residues. Per germline, CDR1 SSHAT and CDR2 FNYEAQ (reference sequence). CDR3 in amino acids: CASSRLGTGEETQYF. CDR3 DNA sequence: TGTGCTAGCAGCCGCCTAGGGACAGGGGAAGAGACCCAGTACTTC. Using reference TRBV7-7 and TRBJ2-5 for the parts outside the CDR3, the full variable domain is GAGVSQSPRYKVTKRGQDVTLRCDPISSHATLYWYQQALGQGPEFLTYFNYEAQPDKSGLPSDRFSAERPEGSISTLTIQRTEQRDSAMYRCASSRLGTGEETQYFGPGTRLLVL.

This clonotype came up many times. The genes are TRBV5-1 and TRBJ1-2; TRBD1 aligns across 10 bases. After removal of 1 base from V and 2 bases from J, the junction contained 5 bases not matched to a gene. There are 16 residues in the CDR3. Germline V gene sequence: CDR1 SGHRS, CDR2 YFSETQ. In DNA form, the CDR3 reads TGCGCCAGCAGCTTGTTCGAGACAGGGGGCAACTATGGCTACACCTTC. Its translation is CASSLFETGGNYGYTF.

This clonotype has at least ten counts. This chain connects TRBV5-1 to TRBJ1-3, with D possibly TRBD1 on 6 matching bases. Germline CDR1 reads SGHRS; CDR2 reads YFSETQ. This CDR3 has 15 residues. Trimming took 3 bases from V and 2 from J, leaving 12 bases between them. The CDR3 is CASSSTGKAGNTIYF. The CDR3 DNA sequence: TGCGCCAGCAGCTCAACAGGGAAAGCTGGAAACACCATATATTTT.

This clonotype occurred many times. The chain carries TRBV20-1 and TRBJ2-5; D may be TRBD1 or TRBD2 (6 bases each). CDR1 DFQATT and CDR2 SNEGSKA come from the germline V gene (reference sequence). V lost 3 bases, J lost 5 bases, and 16 bases lay in between. The length of the CDR3 is 14 residues. CDR3 sequence: CSARSGGAGETQYF. DNA for the CDR3: TGCAGTGCTAGGTCCGGGGGCGCGGGGGAGACCCAGTACTTC.

On this clonotype itself: Here the CDR3 omits its conserved ending phenylalanine or tryptophan, so a read error is the likely source. This chain joins TRBV9 and TRBJ1-1; D unclear. This CDR3 spans 14 amino acids. V lost 4 bases to trimming and J lost 1 base, with 11 bases between them. Germline CDR1 is SGDLS and CDR2 is YYNGEE. CDR3 sequence: CASSFFLQNTEAFL. In nucleotides, the CDR3 is TGTGCCAGCAGCTTTTTCCTACAGAACACTGAAGCTTTCCTT.

The CDR3 DNA follows: TGTGCCAGCAGCTTAGTGGCGTGGGGGCAGAGCTCCTACGAGCAGTACTTC. This encodes CASSLVAWGQSSYEQYF. V is TRBV7-6 and J is TRBJ2-7, with D possibly TRBD1 on 6 matching bases. Germline CDR1 reads SGHVS; CDR2 reads FNYEAQ. CDR3 length equals 17 residues. Deletions cut 1 base from V and 0 bases from J, with 16 bases between.

Remarks on this clonotype: At one boundary the junction diverges from the germline segment, which might be a read error. The V gene is TRBV7-9, the J gene TRBJ2-2; 7 bases match TRBD2. The germline gives CDR1 SEHNR, CDR2 FQNEAQ (reference sequence). The CDR3 is 16 residues long. CDR3 nucleotide sequence: TGTGCCAGCAGCCCGGGAGGCAGAGGGAACACCGGGGAGCTGTCTTTT. Translated, it gives CASSPGGRGNTGELSF.

This clonotype was seen many times. The rearrangement joins TRBV3-1 to TRBJ1-3; D unclear. Trimming took 4 bases from V and 2 from J, leaving 6 bases between them. The CDR3 runs to 13 residues. Germline assignment: CDR1 LGHDT and CDR2 YNNKEL (reference sequence). This CDR3 is CASSPLAGNTIYF. The CDR3, as DNA: TGTGCCAGCAGCCCCCTGGCTGGAAACACCATATATTTT. Complete variable domain (other parts from reference TRBV3-1 and TRBJ1-3): DTAVSQTPKYLVTQMGNDKSIKCEQNLGHDTMYWYKQDSKKFLKIMFSYNNKELIINETVPNRFSPKSPDKAHLNLHINSLELGDSAVYFCASSPLAGNTIYFGEGSWLTVV.

Ten or more counts support this clonotype. The gene calls are TRBV6-1 and TRBJ2-7; D remains ambiguous. CDR1 is MNHNS, CDR2 SASEGT, per germline. V dropped 6 bases and J dropped 3 bases, with 18 bases sitting between them. This CDR3 has 15 residues. The CDR3 nucleotides are TGTGCCAGCAGGAAAGATTTTCCAGACCACTACGAGCAGTACTTC. Translation: CASRKDFPDHYEQYF.

This clonotype was recorded a few times. This CDR3 reads CASTGGADTEAFF. In DNA, the CDR3 is TGTGCCAGCACTGGTGGGGCTGACACTGAAGCTTTCTTT. The V and J genes are TRBV7-9 and TRBJ1-1; D is perhaps TRBD1 (5 bases). The CDR3 runs to 13 residues. Germline CDR1 SEHNR, CDR2 FQNEAQ (reference sequence). V was pared by 7 bases and J by 3 bases, with 12 bases between.

This clonotype was seen many times. The chain employs TRBV14 and TRBJ2-7; 7 bases fit TRBD1. This CDR3 spans 15 amino acids. Germline CDR1 SGHDN, CDR2 FVKESK. V lost 5 bases, J lost 0 bases, and 7 bases stayed unmatched. CDR3 sequence: CASSWTGESSYEQYF. In nucleotides, the CDR3 is TGTGCCAGCAGCTGGACAGGCGAAAGCTCCTACGAGCAGTACTTC.

In DNA form, the CDR3 reads TGTGCCAGCAGCTCCGGGACAAAACGGTGGGGGACCCAGTACTTC. It translates to CASSSGTKRWGTQYF. The chain is built from TRBV7-9 and TRBJ2-5, with D tentatively TRBD1 (6 bases). The CDR3 has 15 residues. Germline CDR1 is SEHNR and CDR2 is FQNEAQ (reference sequence). Trimming pared 4 bases from V and 7 bases from J, leaving 19 bases between.

This chain links TRBV7-3 with TRBJ1-2, with D possibly being TRBD1 (5 bases). Trimming left V 5 bases short and J 8 bases short, with 12 bases between. Germline V gene lookup returns CDR1 SGHTA and CDR2 FQGTGA. The CDR3 totals 12 residues. The CDR3 loop is CASSQTATGYTF. CDR3 bases: TGTGCCAGCAGCCAGACAGCTACCGGCTACACCTTC. The full variable domain, its missing parts supplied by reference TRBV7-3 and TRBJ1-2, is GAGVSQTPSNKVTEKGKYVELRCDPISGHTALYWYRQSLGQGPEFLIYFQGTGAADDSGLPNDRFFAVRPEGSVSTLKIQRTERGDSAVYLCASSQTATGYTFGSGTRLTVV.

This clonotype was seen ten or more times. V usage is TRBV30 and J usage is TRBJ1-1; maybe TRBD1 (5 bases). Germline assignment: CDR1 GTSNPN and CDR2 SVGIG (reference sequence). The V gene lost 5 bases and the J gene lost 11 bases, with 15 bases spanning the gap. The CDR3 has 11 residues. CDR3 sequence: CAWGRRGSAFF. The CDR3 DNA reads as TGTGCCTGGGGAAGGCGGGGGTCGGCTTTCTTT.

This clonotype was recorded only once. The chain has TRBV19 and TRBJ2-5, with 7 bases matching TRBD2. The CDR3 is 13 residues long. The trim removed 7 bases at V and 4 bases at J, leaving 6 bases unmatched. Germline V gene lookup returns CDR1 LNHDA and CDR2 SQIVND (reference sequence). The CDR3 is CASTTGLTETQYF. CDR3 sequence (DNA): TGTGCCAGTACCACGGGACTAACAGAGACCCAGTACTTC.

The chain recombines TRBV7-2 with TRBJ2-5, with unresolved D. Deletions cut 4 bases from V and 9 bases from J, with 12 bases between. The CDR3 runs to 12 residues. In germline, CDR1 is SGHTA, CDR2 FQGNSA. The chain's CDR3 is CASSSGPAPQYF. CDR3 nucleotide sequence: TGTGCCAGCAGCTCCGGACCCGCGCCCCAGTACTTC.

This chain connects TRBV10-3 to TRBJ1-6, with D tentatively TRBD1 (5 bases). Trimming took off 1 base at V and 7 bases at J, with 17 bases between the two ends. CDR3 length: 17 amino acids. The V gene's germline CDR1 is ENHRY and CDR2 SYGVKD. CDR3 bases: TGTGCCATCAGTGAGTGGAAGGACGGGACGTACAATTCACCCCTCCACTTT. This encodes CAISEWKDGTYNSPLHF.

With respect to this clonotype: This may be a read error: a much more frequent sequence differs by one nucleotide. The V gene is TRBV6-6, the J gene TRBJ1-4, with 7 nucleotides matching TRBD1. Germline values: CDR1 MNHNY, CDR2 SVGAGI (reference sequence). This CDR3 comprises 14 residues. CDR3 residues: CASRNRGTSEKLFF. In DNA form, the CDR3 reads TGTGCCAGCAGGAACAGGGGAACTAGTGAAAAACTGTTTTTT.

In this sample, this clonotype turned up many times. The chain's CDR3 is CSASSRNEKLFF. CDR3 DNA: TGCAGTGCTAGTAGCAGGAATGAAAAACTGTTTTTT. This chain joins TRBV20-1 and TRBJ1-4; D remains ambiguous. The CDR3 sequence is 12 residues long. V was shortened by 3 bases and J by 5 bases, with 7 bases between the two germline ends. Germline CDR1 DFQATT, CDR2 SNEGSKA (reference sequence).

The V and J genes are TRBV10-3 and TRBJ2-7; 12 positions agree with TRBD2. Trimming took 4 bases from V and 9 from J; bases not matched to a gene: 10. This CDR3 has 15 amino acids. Germline V gene sequence: CDR1 ENHRY, CDR2 SYGVKD. CDR3 sequence (DNA): TGTGCCATCAGTGCCGGACTAGCGGGACTCGGAAGGCAGTACTTC. This encodes CAISAGLAGLGRQYF.

The V and J genes are TRBV7-9 and TRBJ2-6, with 11 positions matching TRBD2. This CDR3 region has 19 residues. Trimming cost V 5 bases and J 0 bases; bases outside gene matches: 9. In germline, CDR1 is SEHNR, CDR2 FQNEAQ (reference sequence). The CDR3 DNA sequence: TGTGCCAGCAGCCATTCGACTAGCGGGACGAACTCTGGGGCCAACGTCCTGACTTTC. This translates into CASSHSTSGTNSGANVLTF.

On this clonotype: Sequence at one end of the junction differs from germline and may be a read error. The V and J genes are TRBV7-8 and TRBJ2-6; TRBD1 matches 7 bases. Germline CDR1 SGHVS, CDR2 FQNEAQ. There are 17 residues in the CDR3. In nucleotides, the CDR3 is TGCGCCAGCAGCCAAGGGACAGCTCGCTCTGGGGCCAACGTCCTGACTTTC. Its protein is CASSQGTARSGANVLTF.

V and J are TRBV10-3 and TRBJ1-2; possible D gene TRBD1, 6 bases. The CDR3 has 12 residues. The V end was cut by 6 bases, the J end by 8 bases, with 13 bases between. Looked up from germline, CDR1 is ENHRY and CDR2 is SYGVKD. The CDR3 loop is CAISRTVGGYTF. In nucleotides, the CDR3 is TGTGCCATCAGCCGGACAGTTGGCGGCTACACCTTC.